The 27 T cell receptor beta chains given below trace back to one sample, sequenced in a study of cytomegalovirus exposure and HLA in healthy donors. 13 Jbeta primers and 60 Vbeta primers were used for the PCR. Generated by immunoSEQ multiplex PCR, the TCRdb table keeps only in-frame clones and is missing some. This sample has about 82,000 clones, with 70% to 85% found just once. The sample taken for sequencing was PBMCs. These receptors all stem from a human donor in good health.

The J gene is TRBJ1-5, the V gene TRBV10-3; TRBD1 might be the D (6 bases). Germline lookup yields CDR1 ENHRY and CDR2 SYGVKD. Trimming cost V 10 bases and J 5 bases, with 18 bases left between them. The CDR3 totals 14 residues. The CDR3 here is CATWEGELYQPQHF. CDR3 in DNA: TGTGCCACATGGGAGGGGGAGTTGTATCAGCCCCAGCATTTT.

The rearrangement links TRBV25-1 to TRBJ2-5; 8 nucleotides agree with TRBD2. Germline-derived CDR1 and CDR2 are MGHDK and SYGVNS. With V trimmed by 4 bases and J by 6 bases, 7 bases remained unmatched. The CDR3 is 14 residues long. CDR3 sequence (DNA): TGTGCCAGCAGTGCCGGGAGGGGCATACAGACCCAGTACTTC. This encodes CASSAGRGIQTQYF.

The J gene is TRBJ1-1, the V gene TRBV10-3; D remains unclear. The CDR3 consists of 14 residues. V gave up 3 bases and J gave up 4 bases, with 12 bases separating them. CDR1 is ENHRY and CDR2 is SYGVKD in the germline V gene. Here the CDR3 DNA reads TGTGCCATCAGTGATAACCAAGCGGGCACTGAAGCTTTCTTT. This codes for CAISDNQAGTEAFF.

The chain employs TRBV6-5 and TRBJ1-2, with D uncertain. Trimming stripped 0 bases from V and 1 base from J, with 9 bases between. The CDR3 is 15 residues long. CDR1 MNHEY and CDR2 SVGAGI come from the germline V gene. CDR3 protein: CASSYSGGNNYGYTF. The CDR3 DNA follows: TGTGCCAGCAGTTACTCAGGCGGGAATAACTATGGCTACACCTTC.

The V and J genes are TRBV7-2 and TRBJ2-1; 7 bases fit TRBD2. Germline trimming cut 1 base from V and 3 bases from J; bases unmatched to any gene: 3. The CDR3 covers 15 residues. Germline V gene data show CDR1 as SGHTA and CDR2 as FQGNSA. CDR3 coding DNA: TGTGCCAGCAGCTTAGAGGCTAGCGGCTACAATGAGCAGTTCTTC. Its protein is CASSLEASGYNEQFF. Variable domain in full (rest from reference TRBV7-2 and TRBJ2-1): GAGVSQSPSNKVTEKGKDVELRCDPISGHTALYWYRQSLGQGLEFLIYFQGNSAPDKSGLPSDRFSAERTGGSVSTLTIQRTQQEDSAVYLCASSLEASGYNEQFFGPGTRLTVL.

The chain couples TRBV5-1 to TRBJ2-3; the match to TRBD2 covers 7 bases. This CDR3 is 14 amino acids long. Per germline, CDR1 SGHRS and CDR2 YFSETQ. Unmatched junction bases numbered 5, after V lost 4 bases and J lost 3 bases. CDR3 sequence: CASSREAGTDTQYF. Here the CDR3 DNA reads TGCGCCAGCAGCCGGGAGGCGGGGACAGATACGCAGTATTTT.

The V gene is TRBV30, the J gene TRBJ2-5; D is perhaps TRBD2 (6 bases). The V end was cut by 2 bases, the J end by 5 bases, with 21 bases between. CDR3 length: 16 amino acids. The germline gives CDR1 GTSNPN, CDR2 SVGIG (reference sequence). The CDR3 DNA sequence: TGTGCCTGGAGTCCCTCCTACTGGGTCGGAGGGGAGACCCAGTACTTC. Translating gives CAWSPSYWVGGETQYF. Variable domain in full (rest from reference TRBV30 and TRBJ2-5): SQTIHQWPATLVQPVGSPLSLECTVEGTSNPNLYWYRQAAGRGLQLLFYSVGIGQISSEVPQNLSASRPQDRQFILSSKKLLLSDSGFYLCAWSPSYWVGGETQYFGPGTRLLVL.

J is TRBJ1-1 and V is TRBV6-5; 7 bases map to TRBD1. The junction had 11 bases not matched to a gene; V was cut back by 8 bases and J by 5 bases. This CDR3 spans 14 amino acids. Germline V lookup: CDR1 MNHEY, CDR2 SVGAGI. The CDR3 DNA reads as TGTGCCAGCGGGAGGACAGGCCGGAGTACTGAAGCTTTCTTT. Protein: CASGRTGRSTEAFF.

V and J are TRBV27 and TRBJ1-5; D uncertain. This CDR3 is built from 15 residues. Trimming took off 5 bases at V and 0 bases at J, with 11 bases between the two ends. Germline CDR1 is MNHEY and CDR2 is SMNVEV (reference sequence). CDR3 DNA sequence: TGTGCCAGCAGTCCAGGACTGTATAGCAATCAGCCCCAGCATTTT. Translated, it gives CASSPGLYSNQPQHF.

The rearrangement links TRBV29-1 to TRBJ2-5; D perhaps matches TRBD2 (5 bases). V lost 7 bases and J 2 bases, leaving 11 bases between the germline ends. The CDR3 contains 12 residues. Germline lookup yields CDR1 SQVTM and CDR2 ANQGSEA. For the CDR3, the DNA is TGCAGCGCCACGGGGAGACAAGAGACCCAGTACTTC. This encodes CSATGRQETQYF.

J is TRBJ1-6 and V is TRBV30; 9 bases are shared with TRBD1. CDR1 GTSNPN and CDR2 SVGIG come from the germline V gene (reference sequence). Trimming at V came to 7 bases and at J to 10 bases, leaving 5 bases not matched to a gene. The CDR3 sequence is 12 residues long. The CDR3 coding sequence is TGTGCCTACGGGACAGGGACATCACCCCTCCACTTT. Translated: CAYGTGTSPLHF.

V and J are TRBV4-3 and TRBJ1-2, with 9 bases that match TRBD1. Germline V lookup: CDR1 LGHNA, CDR2 YSLEER. Trimming at V came to 0 bases and at J to 5 bases, leaving 7 bases not matched to a gene. The CDR3 spans 16 residues. CDR3 in DNA: TGCGCCAGCAGCCAAGATGACAGGGGGTTCGGGTATGGCTACACCTTC. Protein product: CASSQDDRGFGYGYTF.

This chain connects TRBV27 to TRBJ1-2, with D unclear. Germline-derived CDR1 and CDR2 are MNHEY and SMNVEV (reference sequence). Trimming shortened V by 2 bases and J by 4 bases, and 14 bases separated the two germline ends. The CDR3 contains 15 residues. The CDR3 bases are TGTGCCAGCAGTTTAAATGGGGTCGGGATCTATGGCTACACCTTC. Amino acids: CASSLNGVGIYGYTF.

The chain has TRBV6-6 and TRBJ1-3; the D gene is possibly TRBD1 (5 bases). Trimming took 7 bases from V and 4 from J, leaving 11 bases between them. This CDR3 region has 13 residues. Germline loops: CDR1 MNHNY, CDR2 SVGAGI (reference sequence). The chain's CDR3 is CASIQGGGNTIYF. The CDR3 nucleotides read TGTGCCAGCATCCAGGGTGGGGGAAACACCATATATTTT.

J is TRBJ1-5 and V is TRBV5-5, with 7 nucleotides matching TRBD1. Trimming took 3 bases from V and 1 from J; bases not matched to a gene: 13. Germline V gene lookup returns CDR1 SGHKS and CDR2 YYEKEE (reference sequence). There are 18 residues in the CDR3. The DNA of the CDR3 is TGTGCCAGCAGCTATATTGCTGGCACAGGGGCAAGCAATCAGCCCCAGCATTTT. It codes for CASSYIAGTGASNQPQHF.

The rearrangement uses TRBV6-6 and TRBJ1-1; a weak D match, TRBD1 (5 bases). V lost 0 bases and J lost 7, with 12 bases in between. Looked up from germline, CDR1 is MNHNY and CDR2 is SVGAGI (reference sequence). CDR3 size: 14 residues. The CDR3 here is CASSYSRDSLEAFF. Here the CDR3 DNA reads TGTGCCAGCAGTTACTCGAGAGACAGCCTTGAAGCTTTCTTT.

The chain links TRBV6-5 to TRBJ2-1; D might be TRBD1 (6 bases). Trimming removed 6 bases at V and 8 bases at J, with 17 bases between. CDR1 is MNHEY and CDR2 is SVGAGI in the germline V gene. The CDR3 runs 14 residues. The CDR3 sequence is CASRPGTHNHEQFF. In DNA form, the CDR3 reads TGTGCCAGCAGACCCGGGACACATAATCATGAGCAGTTCTTC.

The V and J genes are TRBV27 and TRBJ2-1, with 8 bases fitting TRBD2. In germline, CDR1 is MNHEY, CDR2 SMNVEV (reference sequence). V was clipped by 5 bases and J by 2 bases; unmatched bases: 5. The CDR3 runs 15 residues. The CDR3 nucleotides read TGTGCCAGCAGTCCCATGGGACTAGCCTACAATGAGCAGTTCTTC. The encoded protein is CASSPMGLAYNEQFF.

The CDR3 spells CASTQGGGKFGETQYF. The CDR3 DNA reads TGTGCCAGCACCCAAGGTGGGGGGAAGTTTGGAGAGACCCAGTACTTC. The V call is TRBV2, the J call TRBJ2-5; TRBD2 is a possible D gene (6 bases). The CDR3 extends over 16 amino acids. Trimming cost V 7 bases and J 4 bases, with 22 bases left between them. Germline CDR1 and CDR2: SNHLY and FYNNEI.

CDR3 region: CASSIGVGQETYEQYF. The CDR3 DNA reads TGTGCCAGTAGTATAGGGGTAGGACAGGAGACCTACGAGCAGTACTTC. The chain has TRBV19 and TRBJ2-7; TRBD1 aligns across 7 bases. V shed 1 base, J shed 2 bases, and the junction held 8 bases outside the gene matches. The CDR3 covers 16 residues. Germline V gene sequence: CDR1 LNHDA, CDR2 SQIVND (reference sequence).

The genes are TRBV28 and TRBJ1-2; 10 bases fit TRBD1. The CDR3 is 15 residues long. V was clipped by 7 bases and J by 0 bases; unmatched bases: 5. CDR1 is MDHEN and CDR2 is SYDVKM in the germline V gene. In nucleotides, the CDR3 is TGTGCCAGCAAGGGACAGGGGATTTCTAACTATGGCTACACCTTC. Protein product: CASKGQGISNYGYTF.

This clone has a single count. The rearrangement joins TRBV15 to TRBJ1-5; D ambiguous. Per germline, CDR1 LNHNV and CDR2 YYDKDF (reference sequence). The CDR3 totals 16 residues. V lost 0 bases and J lost 1, with 10 bases in between. The CDR3 DNA follows: TGTGCCACCAGCAGAGATGGCGCCGGGAGCAATCAGCCCCAGCATTTT. The encoded protein is CATSRDGAGSNQPQHF.

This chain connects TRBV9 to TRBJ2-1; no firm D call. The CDR3 length is 15 residues. The V gene's germline CDR1 is SGDLS and CDR2 YYNGEE. Deletions cut 4 bases from V and 0 bases from J, with 11 bases between. CDR3 nucleotide sequence: TGTGCCAGCAGCCCATCCCTTAGCTCCTACAATGAGCAGTTCTTC. It encodes CASSPSLSSYNEQFF.

The chain is built from TRBV6-1 and TRBJ2-3; D might be TRBD2 (5 bases). This CDR3 comprises 15 residues. Deletions cut 3 bases from V and 4 bases from J, with 14 bases between. In germline, CDR1 is MNHNS, CDR2 SASEGT. The CDR3 region has the DNA TGTGCCAGCAGTGACGGCCCTCAGAGGGCAGATACGCAGTATTTT. Protein product: CASSDGPQRADTQYF.

The chain employs TRBV27 and TRBJ1-3; tentative D call: TRBD1 (5 bases). Trimming shortened V by 6 bases and J by 0 bases, and 12 bases separated the two germline ends. Germline CDR1 MNHEY, CDR2 SMNVEV (reference sequence). CDR3 length: 15 amino acids. The CDR3 reads CASSPGGNSGNTIYF. Here the CDR3 DNA reads TGTGCCAGCAGCCCCGGGGGGAACTCTGGAAACACCATATATTTT.

This clone has just a few counts. V is TRBV9 and J is TRBJ1-2; D is unclear. The V end lost 0 bases, the J end lost 5 bases, and 11 bases lay between the germline ends. In germline, CDR1 is SGDLS, CDR2 YYNGEE. The CDR3 sequence is 14 residues long. The CDR3 loop is CASSVAEDHYGYTF. DNA for the CDR3: TGTGCCAGCAGCGTAGCAGAGGATCATTATGGCTACACCTTC.

The chain has TRBV13 and TRBJ2-7, with TRBD1 identical over 9 bases. Trimming took 5 bases from V and 0 from J; bases not matched to a gene: 8. Germline assignment: CDR1 PRHDT and CDR2 FYEKMQ (reference sequence). This CDR3 is built from 16 residues. This CDR3 is CASSPRQGGRSYEQYF. The CDR3 DNA reads as TGTGCCAGCAGCCCGCGACAGGGGGGGCGCTCCTACGAGCAGTACTTC.